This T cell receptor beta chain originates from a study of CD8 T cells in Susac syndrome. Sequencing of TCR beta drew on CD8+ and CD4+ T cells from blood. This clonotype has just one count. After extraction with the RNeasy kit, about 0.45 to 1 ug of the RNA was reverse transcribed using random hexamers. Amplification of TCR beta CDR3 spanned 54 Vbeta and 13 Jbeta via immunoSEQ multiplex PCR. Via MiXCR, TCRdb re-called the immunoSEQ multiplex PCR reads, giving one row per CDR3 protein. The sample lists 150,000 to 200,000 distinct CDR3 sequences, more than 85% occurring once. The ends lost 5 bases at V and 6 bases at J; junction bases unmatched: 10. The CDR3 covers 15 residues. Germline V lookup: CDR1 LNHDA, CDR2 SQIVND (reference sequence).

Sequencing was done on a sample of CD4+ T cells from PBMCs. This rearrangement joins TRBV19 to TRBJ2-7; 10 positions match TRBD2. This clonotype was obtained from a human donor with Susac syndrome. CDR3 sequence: CASSRLAGYQGEQYF. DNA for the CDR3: TGTGCCAGTAGTCGACTAGCGGGCTACCAAGGCGAGCAGTACTTC.